Each of the 24 T cell receptor beta chains below was sequenced from the same sample in a study of siplizumab effects on memory and regulatory T cells. The repertoire was sequenced with immunoSEQ multiplex PCR; TCRdb's copy has only in-frame clones and lacks some. The sample yields 100,000 or so clones, about 95% seen once. The sequenced material came from Tregs sorted from blood. The origin of the receptors is a human donor in good health.

This chain connects TRBV27 to TRBJ1-2, with TRBD1 matching over 8 bases. After removal of 5 bases from V and 4 bases from J, the junction contained 6 bases not matched to a gene. Germline loops: CDR1 MNHEY, CDR2 SMNVEV (reference sequence). This CDR3 comprises 14 residues. CDR3: CASSRDRFFYGYTF. The CDR3, as DNA: TGTGCCAGCAGTCGGGACAGGTTTTTCTATGGCTACACCTTC.

V gene TRBV7-9 combines with J gene TRBJ2-1; no clear D. The V end lost 2 bases, the J end lost 1 base, and 0 bases lay between the germline ends. This CDR3 comprises 12 residues. Germline lookup yields CDR1 SEHNR and CDR2 FQNEAQ (reference sequence). The CDR3 spells CASSLSYNEQFF. As DNA, the CDR3 is TGTGCCAGCAGCTTATCCTACAATGAGCAGTTCTTC. The complete variable domain, with remaining parts taken from reference TRBV7-9 and TRBJ2-1, reads DTGVSQNPRHKITKRGQNVTFRCDPISEHNRLYWYRQTLGQGPEFLTYFQNEAQLEKSRLLSDRFSAERPKGSFSTLEIQRTEQGDSAMYLCASSLSYNEQFFGPGTRLTVL.

The chain has TRBV28 and TRBJ2-7, with TRBD1 matching over 7 bases. The V gene end was trimmed by 8 bases and the J gene end by 3 bases; junction bases not matched to a gene: 4. The CDR3 contains 12 residues. CDR1 and CDR2 (germline): MDHEN, SYDVKM. The chain's CDR3 is CASGGQIYEQYF. In nucleotides, the CDR3 is TGTGCCAGCGGGGGACAGATCTACGAGCAGTACTTC.

The chain is built from TRBV19 and TRBJ1-1; tentatively, D is TRBD1 (5 bases). The V gene's germline CDR1 is LNHDA and CDR2 SQIVND (reference sequence). This CDR3 region has 15 residues. Deletions cut 6 bases from V and 0 bases from J, with 14 bases between. The CDR3 DNA is TGTGCCAGTAGCAGGGCCAAGACCCTGAACACTGAAGCTTTCTTT. This translates into CASSRAKTLNTEAFF.

This clone is labeled as medium-sized. The V call is TRBV7-9, the J call TRBJ2-7, with TRBD2 as a possible D gene (5 bases). The CDR3 length is 16 residues. Germline V gene data show CDR1 as SEHNR and CDR2 as FQNEAQ (reference sequence). The V end was cut by 3 bases, the J end by 4 bases, with 19 bases between. The CDR3 DNA sequence: TGTGCCAGCAGCTTGGAACTAATAAGAAGCGGTTACGAGCAGTACTTC. Translated: CASSLELIRSGYEQYF.

This clone has a single count. The chain combines TRBV11-3 with TRBJ2-1, with 8 bases identical to TRBD2. V lost 6 bases and J lost 5; bases outside the gene matches: 6. The CDR3 covers 14 residues. Germline CDR1 SGHNT, CDR2 YENEEA. As DNA, the CDR3 is TGTGCCAGCAGTCGGGAGGGCCCGAACAATGAGCAGTTCTTC. Translating gives CASSREGPNNEQFF.

This clone was seen only once. The chain joins TRBV12-5 to TRBJ2-2; weak D call: TRBD1 (6 bases). The V gene's germline CDR1 is LGHNT and CDR2 FRNRAP. V was cut by 0 bases and J by 8 bases, with 16 bases left in between. CDR3 length equals 16 residues. As DNA, the CDR3 is TGTGCTAGTGGTTTGGTACGGGGACACTATGCGGGGGAGCTGTTTTTT. Protein sequence: CASGLVRGHYAGELFF.

V usage is TRBV14 and J usage is TRBJ2-1; 9 bases align to TRBD2. The CDR3 is made up of 17 amino acids. Trimming cost V 0 bases and J 9 bases; bases outside gene matches: 12. Germline-derived CDR1 and CDR2 are SGHDN and FVKESK. CDR3 in DNA: TGTGCCAGCAGCCAAGACCCCGCGGGACTAGCTCGAGGTGAGCAGTTCTTC. Encoded protein: CASSQDPAGLARGEQFF.

The chain is built from TRBV6-6 and TRBJ1-1; no firm D call. The V gene lost 6 bases and the J gene lost 0 bases, with 11 bases spanning the gap. Germline-derived CDR1 and CDR2 are MNHNY and SVGAGI (reference sequence). The CDR3 is 14 residues long. The CDR3 reads CASRVASMNTEAFF. Here the CDR3 DNA reads TGTGCCAGCAGGGTCGCCAGCATGAACACTGAAGCTTTCTTT.

The chain has TRBV7-6 and TRBJ2-7, with 12 bases lining up with TRBD2. This CDR3 region has 17 residues. The J segment lost 3 bases and the V segment lost 5 bases, leaving 11 bases of the junction unmatched. CDR1 and CDR2 from the germline V gene are SGHVS and FNYEAQ. The CDR3 reads CASSPWGLAGFYYEQYF. CDR3 coding DNA: TGTGCCAGCAGCCCTTGGGGACTAGCGGGCTTTTACTACGAGCAGTACTTC.

The gene calls are TRBV27 and TRBJ2-7, with D tentatively TRBD1 or TRBD2 (5 bases each). The CDR3 length is 14 residues. Germline V gene sequence: CDR1 MNHEY, CDR2 SMNVEV (reference sequence). V was clipped by 6 bases and J by 5 bases, with 17 bases between them. The CDR3 bases are TGTGCCAGCAGGCGCTTAGTGGGGGACCACGAGCAGTACTTC. Amino acid sequence: CASRRLVGDHEQYF.

This chain connects TRBV5-1 to TRBJ2-3, with 8 bases lining up with TRBD1. The CDR3 loop spans 15 amino acids. V lost 0 bases, J lost 5 bases, and 5 bases stayed unmatched. CDR1 is SGHRS and CDR2 is YFSETQ in the germline V gene. This CDR3 is CASSLGTGFIDTQYF. CDR3 nucleotide sequence: TGCGCCAGCAGCTTGGGGACAGGGTTTATAGATACGCAGTATTTT.

The V and J genes are TRBV6-1 and TRBJ2-1; no clear D gene. This CDR3 is 17 amino acids long. Germline V lookup: CDR1 MNHNS, CDR2 SASEGT. The V end lost 3 bases, the J end lost 3 bases, and 18 bases lay between the germline ends. This chain's CDR3 is CASSEVDLGLGYNEQFF. DNA of the CDR3: TGTGCCAGCAGTGAGGTTGATTTGGGCCTAGGCTACAATGAGCAGTTCTTC.

The chain combines TRBV28 with TRBJ2-5; no definite D call. Per germline, CDR1 MDHEN and CDR2 SYDVKM. CDR3 size: 13 residues. The V and J ends lost 5 bases and 7 bases respectively, with 14 bases between them. CDR3 loop: CASSRWTVMTQYF. The CDR3 DNA reads TGTGCCAGCAGTCGCTGGACCGTAATGACCCAGTACTTC. Full variable domain (remainder filled in from reference TRBV28 and TRBJ2-5): DVKVTQSSRYLVKRTGEKVFLECVQDMDHENMFWYRQDPGLGLRLIYFSYDVKMKEKGDIPEGYSVSREKKERFSLILESASTNQTSMYLCASSRWTVMTQYFGPGTRLLVL.

This clone was detected once. The chain is built from TRBV7-2 and TRBJ2-7; TRBD2 is a possible D gene (6 bases). The germline gives CDR1 SGHTA, CDR2 FQGNSA. V was cut by 5 bases and J by 7 bases, with 15 bases left in between. This CDR3 is 13 amino acids long. Written as DNA, the CDR3 is TGTGCCAGCAGCAAGGGACCGGGGAGGGAGCAGTACTTC. Translation gives CASSKGPGREQYF.

The chain recombines TRBV11-2 with TRBJ2-7; D is possibly TRBD2 (5 bases). The CDR3 is made up of 16 amino acids. Germline V gene lookup returns CDR1 SGHAT and CDR2 FQNNGV. With 2 bases removed from V and 0 bases from J, the gap between germline ends came to 14 bases. The CDR3 bases are TGTGCCAGCAGCTTAATGGGTCGGGGTAACTCCTACGAGCAGTACTTC. It encodes CASSLMGRGNSYEQYF.

This clone is a singleton in its sample. V is TRBV9 and J is TRBJ1-2; no definite D call. Germline assignment: CDR1 SGDLS and CDR2 YYNGEE. Trimming left V 4 bases short and J 4 bases short, with 11 bases between. This CDR3 has 13 amino acids. In nucleotides, the CDR3 is TGTGCCAGCAGCCGGACCGAGCTCTATGGCTACACCTTC. Its protein is CASSRTELYGYTF.

The rearrangement uses TRBV29-1 and TRBJ2-5; 8 bases map to TRBD1. Unmatched junction bases numbered 14, after V lost 5 bases and J lost 9 bases. The CDR3 is 14 amino acids. Germline lookup yields CDR1 SQVTM and CDR2 ANQGSEA. The CDR3 loop is CSVTRQGRMEAQYF. The CDR3 DNA sequence: TGCAGCGTTACTAGACAGGGGAGAATGGAGGCCCAGTACTTC. Full variable domain (rest looked up from reference TRBV29-1 and TRBJ2-5): SAVISQKPSRDICQRGTSLTIQCQVDSQVTMMFWYRQQPGQSLTLIATANQGSEATYESGFVIDKFPISRPNLTFSTLTVSNMSPEDSSIYLCSVTRQGRMEAQYFGPGTRLLVL.

The rearrangement links TRBV2 to TRBJ1-4; D is ambiguous. Germline V gene lookup returns CDR1 SNHLY and CDR2 FYNNEI. CDR3 length equals 13 residues. Trimming cost V 5 bases and J 3 bases, with 7 bases left between them. In nucleotides, the CDR3 is TGTGCCAGCAGTAAGGAGGCTAATGAAAAACTGTTTTTT. Translated: CASSKEANEKLFF.

This rearrangement joins TRBV20-1 to TRBJ2-7; D possibly corresponds to TRBD2 (5 bases). Germline V CDR1 and CDR2: DFQATT, SNEGSKA (reference sequence). The V end lost 7 bases, the J end lost 0 bases, and 7 bases lay between the germline ends. The CDR3 extends over 11 amino acids. CDR3 coding DNA: TGCAGTGTTGCGGGCTCCTACGAGCAGTACTTC. Translated, it gives CSVAGSYEQYF.

CDR3 bases: TGTGCCTGGAGTGTATACCAGAACTTTAATGAAAAACTGTTTTTT. It yields the protein CAWSVYQNFNEKLFF. This rearrangement joins TRBV30 to TRBJ1-4, with D hard to call. Trimming cost V 0 bases and J 4 bases, with 12 bases left between them. The CDR3 sequence is 15 residues long. The germline V gene has CDR1 GTSNPN and CDR2 SVGIG (reference sequence).

The chain recombines TRBV4-2 with TRBJ2-4; TRBD2 is a possible D gene (6 bases). There are 13 residues in the CDR3. Germline CDR1 reads LGHNA; CDR2 reads YNFKEQ. V gave up 1 base and J gave up 13 bases, with 14 bases separating them. CDR3 region: CASSQVEAEGQYF. CDR3 DNA: TGTGCCAGCAGCCAAGTGGAAGCGGAGGGGCAGTACTTC.

The count of this clone is one. The V and J genes are TRBV2 and TRBJ1-6, with 9 nucleotides matching TRBD1. J was trimmed by 9 bases and V by 6 bases; bases with no gene match: 3. The CDR3 length is 13 residues. The germline V gene encodes CDR1 SNHLY and CDR2 FYNNEI. CDR3 region: CASSRDRASPLHF. In DNA, the CDR3 is TGTGCCAGCAGCCGGGACAGGGCTTCACCCCTCCACTTT.

The V and J genes are TRBV6-1 and TRBJ1-5; no clear D. The V and J ends lost 2 bases and 0 bases respectively, with 8 bases between them. The V gene's germline CDR1 is MNHNS and CDR2 SASEGT. CDR3 length: 15 residues. The CDR3 bases are TGTGCCAGCAGTGAACAGAATTATAGCAATCAGCCCCAGCATTTT. This gives the protein CASSEQNYSNQPQHF.